This TCR beta chain is from a study of vaccination and CD4 T cells after COVID-19. Study-level background: Convalescent individuals numbered four females and six males, two being Hispanic. Cells were stimulated with overlapping spike peptide pools from SARS-CoV-2, HCoV-NL63, HCoV-OC43 and HCoV-229E.

This clonotype was observed a few times. The target antigen is unknown. Indicated treatment: roughly ten-day PBMC culture with coronavirus spike peptide pools or control peptides (ViraFEST assay). About 1.8 million PBMCs per well were cultured with approximately 9.8 IU/ml IL-2 and roughly 10 ug/ml peptide pools. Following a culture period (around nine days), negative selection was used to isolate CD4+ T cells. The CDR3 is 19 residues long. V shed 6 bases and J 6 bases; nucleotides not matched to a gene: 24. Germline CDR1 and CDR2: DFQATT and SNEGSKA (reference sequence). CD4+ T cells that had been cultured provided DNA sequenced with the Oncomine TCR Beta short-read assay. MiXCR, applied by TCRdb to the PCR reads, yields one record per CDR3 protein. The sample has more than 15,000 distinct CDR3 sequences, roughly two fifths seen once.

This receptor was obtained from a human donor who had recovered from COVID-19. The V and J genes are TRBV20-1 and TRBJ1-5, with 9 bases that match TRBD1. Sample: CD4+ T cells from blood, cultured in vitro. DNA of the CDR3: TGCAGTGCCAGACGTGGGGTCTCCGGGACAGGGCATGGGTTTCAGCCCCAGCATTTT. Its translation: CSARRGVSGTGHGFQPQHF.